This T cell receptor beta chain was recovered during a study of cytomegalovirus exposure and HLA in healthy donors. In the case of this clone: Its antigen is not known.

PCR employed 60 Vbeta and 13 Jbeta primers. Repertoires were generated with immunoSEQ multiplex PCR, while TCRdb's copy carries only in-frame clones and drops some. The table shows fewer than 150,000 clones, with 70% to 75% occurring only once. Study-wide points: Later analysis suggested most CMV-associated TCR beta chains were HLA-restricted. In vitro, a few CMV-associated chains proved specific for CMV antigens.

The sequencing input was PBMCs. The TCR sequence derives from a woman in her 30s in good health and CMV-seronegative.

For the CDR3, the DNA is TGTGCCTGGAGTGTACCGGGGATAAGCGAAAAACTGTTTTTT. It is translated as CAWSVPGISEKLFF. The genes are TRBV30 and TRBJ1-4, with D hard to call. The ends were cut back, 0 bases at V and 8 bases at J, with 13 bases in the middle. The V gene's germline CDR1 is GTSNPN and CDR2 SVGIG (reference sequence). The CDR3 loop spans 14 amino acids.